One sample yielded the 21 T cell receptor beta chains listed below, sequenced in a study of cytomegalovirus exposure and HLA in healthy donors. Profiled with immunoSEQ multiplex PCR; TCRdb holds only in-frame clones, not every one. The sample lists about 190,000 clones, 86% occurring once. Sequencing input: PBMCs. These receptor sequences come from a woman between 18 and 29 years old in good health and CMV-seronegative.

The chain recombines TRBV6-5 with TRBJ2-1; D is undetermined. Trimming pared 5 bases from V and 7 bases from J, leaving 18 bases between. The germline V gene has CDR1 MNHEY and CDR2 SVGAGI. The length of the CDR3 is 15 residues. CDR3: CASSNDPPVMNEQFF. As DNA, the CDR3 is TGTGCCAGCAGTAACGATCCGCCAGTTATGAATGAGCAGTTCTTC.

The J gene is TRBJ2-1, the V gene TRBV28; TRBD1 is a possible D gene (5 bases). The CDR3 totals 16 residues. Per germline, CDR1 MDHEN and CDR2 SYDVKM. The V and J ends lost 4 bases and 0 bases respectively, with 13 bases between them. CDR3 in amino acids: CASSSWTISSYNEQFF. The CDR3 coding sequence is TGTGCCAGCAGTTCTTGGACAATTAGCTCCTACAATGAGCAGTTCTTC.

The genes are TRBV2 and TRBJ2-3, with TRBD2 identical over 12 bases. Germline lookup yields CDR1 SNHLY and CDR2 FYNNEI. Trimming took 7 bases from V and 4 from J; bases not matched to a gene: 6. The CDR3 is 15 residues long. The DNA of the CDR3 is TGTGCCAGCACGCTAGCGGGAGGGCCATCAGATACGCAGTATTTT. This gives the protein CASTLAGGPSDTQYF.

The J gene is TRBJ2-7, the V gene TRBV6-1, with D tentatively TRBD2 (5 bases). CDR3 length: 12 residues. Per the germline V gene, CDR1 is MNHNS and CDR2 is SASEGT. Trimming took 6 bases from V and 5 from J, leaving 11 bases between them. CDR3 coding DNA: TGTGCCAGCAGCCTGGCGAGGGACGAGCAGTACTTC. It encodes CASSLARDEQYF.

The gene calls are TRBV7-2 and TRBJ2-7; 7 bases match TRBD1. V lost 5 bases, J lost 4 bases, and 5 bases stayed unmatched. Germline CDR1 SGHTA, CDR2 FQGNSA. This CDR3 spans 13 amino acids. CDR3 region: CASSIDRAYEQYF. The CDR3 region has the DNA TGTGCCAGCAGCATTGACAGGGCTTACGAGCAGTACTTC.

This rearrangement joins TRBV19 to TRBJ2-1, with 9 bases matching TRBD1. V shed 8 bases, J shed 1 base, and the junction held 3 bases outside the gene matches. Germline V gene sequence: CDR1 LNHDA, CDR2 SQIVND (reference sequence). The CDR3 totals 14 residues. CDR3 loop: CASGQGISYNEQFF. The CDR3 coding sequence is TGTGCCAGTGGACAGGGGATATCCTACAATGAGCAGTTCTTC. Full variable domain (rest looked up from reference TRBV19 and TRBJ2-1): DGGITQSPKYLFRKEGQNVTLSCEQNLNHDAMYWYRQDPGQGLRLIYYSQIVNDFQKGDIAEGYSVSREKKESFPLTVTSAQKNPTAFYLCASGQGISYNEQFFGPGTRLTVL.

J is TRBJ1-3 and V is TRBV6-6, with 7 bases fitting TRBD1. The length of the CDR3 is 14 residues. Trimming cost V 6 bases and J 2 bases; bases outside gene matches: 4. Germline V CDR1 and CDR2: MNHNY, SVGAGI (reference sequence). The CDR3 sequence: CASRTQGTGNTIYF. The DNA for the CDR3 is TGTGCCAGCAGAACACAGGGGACTGGAAACACCATATATTTT.

This sequence joins TRBV5-6 and TRBJ1-2, with TRBD1 identical over 8 bases. Per germline, CDR1 SGHDT and CDR2 YYEEEE. After removal of 5 bases from V and 7 bases from J, the junction contained 25 bases not matched to a gene. The CDR3 covers 19 residues. In nucleotides, the CDR3 is TGTGCCAGCAGGCTTGGGTTTTCGGGACAGGTACTCCCCCCTGGTGGCTACACCTTC. This translates into CASRLGFSGQVLPPGGYTF. Looking up the rest from reference TRBV5-6 and TRBJ1-2 gives the full variable domain: DAGVTQSPTHLIKTRGQQVTLRCSPKSGHDTVSWYQQALGQGPQFIFQYYEEEERQRGNFPDRFSGHQFPNYSSELNVNALLLGDSALYLCASRLGFSGQVLPPGGYTFGSGTRLTVV.

This sequence joins TRBV10-3 and TRBJ1-1; 7 nucleotides match TRBD1. The CDR3 length is 13 residues. V was clipped by 7 bases and J by 1 base; unmatched bases: 3. The germline V gene has CDR1 ENHRY and CDR2 SYGVKD. The CDR3 DNA reads as TGTGCCATCACCGGGGACAGGAACACTGAAGCTTTCTTT. Its protein is CAITGDRNTEAFF.

The chain employs TRBV27 and TRBJ2-7, with 12 bases identical to TRBD2. Germline V lookup: CDR1 MNHEY, CDR2 SMNVEV (reference sequence). This CDR3 contains 18 residues. V shed 2 bases and J 0 bases; nucleotides not matched to a gene: 8. CDR3 sequence reads: CASSLTGLAGVNSYEQYF. As DNA, the CDR3 is TGTGCCAGCAGTTTAACGGGACTAGCGGGCGTTAACTCCTACGAGCAGTACTTC.

A few counts support this clone. This chain connects TRBV14 to TRBJ2-7, with 7 bases aligning to TRBD2. The CDR3 length is 14 residues. Germline-derived CDR1 and CDR2 are SGHDN and FVKESK. The V segment lost 6 bases and the J segment 4 bases; nucleotides outside the gene matches: 9. CDR3 in amino acids: CASRRGGSWYEQYF. DNA of the CDR3: TGTGCCAGCAGAAGAGGCGGGAGTTGGTACGAGCAGTACTTC. Full variable domain (missing parts from reference TRBV14 and TRBJ2-7): EAGVTQFPSHSVIEKGQTVTLRCDPISGHDNLYWYRRVMGKEIKFLLHFVKESKQDESGMPNNRFLAERTGGTYSTLKVQPAELEDSGVYFCASRRGGSWYEQYFGPGTRLTVT.

The chain couples TRBV6-1 to TRBJ2-1; TRBD2 aligns across 13 bases. The ends lost 7 bases at V and 9 bases at J; junction bases unmatched: 9. This CDR3 region has 15 residues. CDR1 and CDR2 from the germline V gene are MNHNS and SASEGT. CDR3 loop: CASIGLAGETGEQFF. CDR3 in DNA: TGTGCCAGCATCGGACTAGCGGGGGAAACCGGTGAGCAGTTCTTC.

The chain recombines TRBV6-1 with TRBJ2-7, with no clear D. Germline V gene data show CDR1 as MNHNS and CDR2 as SASEGT. V shed 2 bases and J shed 9 bases, with 14 bases lying between them. CDR3 length: 13 residues. The CDR3 sequence: CASSERRSSGQYF. CDR3 sequence (DNA): TGTGCCAGCAGTGAAAGAAGGAGTTCTGGGCAGTACTTC.

The chain couples TRBV7-9 to TRBJ2-2; 12 nucleotides align to TRBD1. CDR1 SEHNR and CDR2 FQNEAQ come from the germline V gene (reference sequence). With V trimmed by 1 base and J by 4 bases, 1 base remained unmatched. This CDR3 has 16 residues. The chain's CDR3 is CASSLGDRGLTGELFF. CDR3 DNA: TGTGCCAGCAGCTTAGGGGACAGGGGGCTCACCGGGGAGCTGTTTTTT. The full variable domain, in which reference TRBV7-9 and TRBJ2-2 provide the parts outside the CDR3, is DTGVSQNPRHKITKRGQNVTFRCDPISEHNRLYWYRQTLGQGPEFLTYFQNEAQLEKSRLLSDRFSAERPKGSFSTLEIQRTEQGDSAMYLCASSLGDRGLTGELFFGEGSRLTVL.

The rearrangement uses TRBV7-7 and TRBJ1-1; 10 bases are shared with TRBD1. The CDR3 is made up of 13 amino acids. In germline, CDR1 is SSHAT, CDR2 FNYEAQ (reference sequence). V was pared by 3 bases and J by 7 bases, with 2 bases of the junction left unmatched. The CDR3 DNA is TGTGCCAGCAGCTTGGGACAGGGGATTGAAGCTTTCTTT. Protein sequence: CASSLGQGIEAFF.

J is TRBJ2-3 and V is TRBV25-1; TRBD2 matches 13 bases. Germline V CDR1 and CDR2: MGHDK, SYGVNS. V dropped 6 bases and J dropped 4; count of bases not matched to a gene: 7. This CDR3 comprises 16 residues. CDR3 residues: CASSDTSGGDADTQYF. Written as DNA, the CDR3 is TGTGCCAGCAGCGACACTAGCGGGGGGGATGCAGATACGCAGTATTTT. The whole variable domain, remainder taken from reference TRBV25-1 and TRBJ2-3, is EADIYQTPRYLVIGTGKKITLECSQTMGHDKMYWYQQDPGMELHLIHYSYGVNSTEKGDLSSESTVSRIRTEHFPLTLESARPSHTSQYLCASSDTSGGDADTQYFGPGTRLTVL.

The chain employs TRBV6-5 and TRBJ1-3, with D possibly being TRBD1 (6 bases). Trimming shortened V by 2 bases and J by 0 bases, and 11 bases separated the two germline ends. Germline loops: CDR1 MNHEY, CDR2 SVGAGI. The CDR3 loop spans 16 amino acids. The CDR3 loop is CASSYEGRGSGNTIYF. The CDR3 coding sequence is TGTGCCAGCAGTTACGAGGGCAGGGGCTCTGGAAACACCATATATTTT.

The chain employs TRBV13 and TRBJ1-1, with TRBD1 as a possible D gene (6 bases). Trimming removed 6 bases at V and 4 bases at J, with 15 bases between. CDR1 and CDR2 from the germline V gene are PRHDT and FYEKMQ (reference sequence). The CDR3 length is 14 residues. CDR3 residues: CASRLLGAGTEAFF. The CDR3 nucleotides are TGTGCCAGCAGGTTGCTGGGGGCTGGCACTGAAGCTTTCTTT.

The chain joins TRBV5-1 to TRBJ1-4; D is unresolved. V lost 2 bases and J lost 5, with 10 bases in between. Germline CDR1 reads SGHRS; CDR2 reads YFSETQ. The CDR3 runs 14 residues. The CDR3 DNA reads TGCGCCAGCAGCTTCGGAGGGTACAATGAAAAACTGTTTTTT. This encodes CASSFGGYNEKLFF.

This chain links TRBV6-1 with TRBJ2-3; 7 nucleotides agree with TRBD1. Trimming cost V 8 bases and J 2 bases; bases outside gene matches: 10. Germline values: CDR1 MNHNS, CDR2 SASEGT. The CDR3 has 15 residues. The CDR3 here is CASGRQGVITDTQYF. CDR3 DNA sequence: TGTGCCAGCGGAAGACAGGGTGTGATCACAGATACGCAGTATTTT.

The CDR3 reads CASSPGENQPQHF. DNA of the CDR3: TGTGCCAGCTCACCAGGGGAGAATCAGCCCCAGCATTTT. The chain couples TRBV18 to TRBJ1-5; D is unclear. There are 13 residues in the CDR3. V lost 2 bases to trimming and J lost 4 bases, with 6 bases between them. Germline CDR1 KGHSH, CDR2 LQKENI.